This TCR beta chain derives from a study of cytomegalovirus exposure and HLA in healthy donors. It was with 60 Vbeta and 13 Jbeta primers that the PCR ran. Sequencing used immunoSEQ multiplex PCR; TCRdb keeps in-frame clones, though not all of them. The data hold around 140,000 clones, with roughly 80% observed a single time. CDR3 length: 14 residues. V gave up 6 bases and J gave up 6 bases; unmatched junction bases: 11. Sequenced input: PBMCs. This chain joins TRBV6-7 and TRBJ2-7; 7 bases are shared with TRBD2. TRBV6-7 is an ORF, with its function uncertain. The receptor was isolated from a man aged 35-49 years in good health and CMV-seropositive. The CDR3 DNA follows: TGTGCCAGCAGCTGTTTTGCGGGAGTGTGCGAGCAGTACTTC. As protein: CASSCFAGVCEQYF.